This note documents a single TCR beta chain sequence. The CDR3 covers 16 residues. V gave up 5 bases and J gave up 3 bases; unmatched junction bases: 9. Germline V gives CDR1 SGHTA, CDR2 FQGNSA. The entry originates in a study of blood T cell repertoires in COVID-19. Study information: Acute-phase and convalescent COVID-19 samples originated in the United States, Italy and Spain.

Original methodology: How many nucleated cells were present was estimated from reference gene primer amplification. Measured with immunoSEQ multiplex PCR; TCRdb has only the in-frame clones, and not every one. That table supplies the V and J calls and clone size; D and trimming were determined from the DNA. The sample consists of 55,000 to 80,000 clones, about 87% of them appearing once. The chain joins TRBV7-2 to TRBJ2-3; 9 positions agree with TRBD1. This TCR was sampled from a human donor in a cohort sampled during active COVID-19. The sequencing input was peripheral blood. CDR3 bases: TGTGCCAGCAGCCCGGGGACAGGGAGCATGACAGATACGCAGTATTTT. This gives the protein CASSPGTGSMTDTQYF.